This note documents a single TCR beta chain sequence. What antigen it recognizes has not been identified. Qualities for individual bases were not recorded, and no much larger clone is one base off. The data were obtained in a study of T cell responses to AZD1222 COVID-19 vaccine (dated by TCRdb to the early 2020s). Context from the whole study: TCR sequencing covered over 230 trial participants: approximately 200 given two doses of AZD1222 and about 26 given two doses of MenACWY control vaccine. Trial participants were enrolled by age into subgroups of 18-55, 56-69 and 70-plus years, and around 150, 28 and 57 TCR-sequenced participants, respectively, were included in these subgroups.

Per the germline V gene (reference sequence), LGHDT is the CDR1 and YNNKEL is the CDR2. V is reduced by 3 bases and J by 2 bases, leaving a spacing of 11 bases between them. CDR3 length: 15 amino acids, cysteine to phenylalanine. Only the CDR3 region is kept as DNA, spanning 45 bases read in frame from base 1. The time point label of this sample denotes: about 28 days (+/-7) after the second vaccine dose. AZD1222 recipients whose second dose came at about 4 weeks and those whose second dose came at about 12 weeks were combined into one group, since spike-specific TCR depth and breadth did not differ between the two schedules. Samples from vaccinated people were obtained from the UK trials COV001 and COV002, which included a single-blind randomized controlled phase 2/3 trial of AZD1222 (ChAdOx1 nCoV-19) in healthy adults. For TCRbeta chain sequencing, PBMC samples were collected from trial participants at day 0 and at day 28 after the second dose.

The CDR3 regions of human TCRbeta chains were analyzed by immunosequencing. The paper's processing steps were these. Repertoire TCRs were checked for matches against a reference library of SARS-CoV-2-specific TCRs that had been generated using the MIRA antigen-specificity platform. Breadth was defined as the fraction of unique TCRs that were SARS-CoV-2-associated, and depth was defined as the fraction of total T cells that were SARS-CoV-2-associated. Each spike-specific TCR was assigned to its reactive spike region and to a CD4 or CD8 class using the MIRA data. Log10-transformed breadth and depth values were compared by one-way ANOVA with Sidak's multiple comparisons tests. TCRdb provides this immuneACCESS table in a form limited to in-frame rearrangements. Some clones are lacking; in checked studies, under half of them reflect an unresolved V gene, and why the rest are absent is not known. V and J calls plus clone size are reproduced from that table; the DNA served to infer D and trimming. The sample yields about 110,000 clones; just over 90% were counted once. The top ten clonotypes cover roughly 5.6% of the sample.

Points the paper makes about the study in general: Conclusions about previously exposed vaccinees were limited because only a handful of AZD1222 recipients were SARS-CoV-2 seropositive at baseline. The vaccine-associated CD4 TCRs covered the entire spike protein, and the dominant responses fell in regions 160-218 and 743-854. Most participants were white British and females outnumbered males, and the authors suggested that clonal diversity may have been underestimated. After two AZD1222 doses, both the breadth and the depth of spike-specific TCRs were significantly higher than at day 0 and than in MenACWY recipients. The 56-69-year group was small, and its depth increase did not reach significance, likely because of low power. Nearly half of unique spike-specific TCRs reportedly recognized epitopes outside regions mutated in the B.1.351 and B.1.1.7 variants. No day 14 peak-response samples were available, so repertoires were characterized only after the peak T cell response.

This sequence was found in an adult who received the AZD1222 COVID-19 vaccine. The receptor chain draws on TRBV3-1 (or the pseudogene TRBV3-2) and TRBJ1-5; perhaps TRBD1 is the D gene, with 5 bases matching. This material consisted of peripheral blood, taken 28 days after the second AZD1222 dose. The CDR3 reads CASSHAGRGNQPQHF. The nucleotide sequence is TGTGCCAGCAGCCATGCCGGCAGGGGCAATCAGCCCCAGCATTTT.